Each of the 12 T cell receptor beta chains below was sequenced from the same sample in a study of shared clonotypes between healthy human individuals. Libraries were prepared by immunoSEQ multiplex PCR; TCRdb keeps only in-frame clonotypes and omits some of them. The sample lists about 1.1 million clones, more than 75% occurring once. Material for sequencing was memory CD4+ T cells from PBMCs. Subset described: CD45RA-negative fraction. These TCRs come from a man between 18 and 29 years old in good health. Some clones in this sample may be carry-over from other donors' samples.

Of note for this clone: The sample holds other DNA sequences that translate to the same CDR3. The chain employs TRBV5-1 and TRBJ2-1; D not resolved. The CDR3 extends over 14 amino acids. Germline V gives CDR1 SGHRS, CDR2 YFSETQ. Trimming removed 0 bases at V and 0 bases at J, with 4 bases between. The CDR3 region is CASSLVGSYNEQFF. The CDR3 DNA reads as TGCGCCAGCAGCTTGGTGGGCTCCTACAATGAGCAGTTCTTC.

This clone was counted a few times. This rearrangement joins TRBV5-1 to TRBJ1-4; no clear D. Germline V gene sequence: CDR1 SGHRS, CDR2 YFSETQ. V shed 5 bases and J shed 8 bases, with 16 bases lying between them. CDR3 length: 14 residues. Here the CDR3 reads CASSYANLREKLFF. The CDR3 nucleotides read TGCGCCAGCAGTTATGCTAATCTGAGAGAAAAACTGTTTTTT.

The gene calls are TRBV11-2 and TRBJ2-5; TRBD1 matches 8 bases. Germline CDR1 SGHAT, CDR2 FQNNGV. V lost 5 bases and J lost 4; bases outside the gene matches: 3. CDR3 size: 13 residues. CDR3 bases: TGTGCCAGCAGCCCCACAGGGGGAGAGACCCAGTACTTC. Protein: CASSPTGGETQYF.

The chain employs TRBV7-9 and TRBJ2-7; D is possibly TRBD1 (5 bases). CDR1 is SEHNR and CDR2 is FQNEAQ in the germline V gene (reference sequence). The CDR3 is 16 amino acids. Trimming removed 0 bases from V and 0 bases from J, with 12 bases in between. CDR3 bases: TGTGCCAGCAGCTTAGCCCTAGGGGTGGACTCCTACGAGCAGTACTTC. This encodes CASSLALGVDSYEQYF.

This chain joins TRBV7-2 and TRBJ2-7; 7 nucleotides match TRBD1. The CDR3 spans 15 residues. Germline loops: CDR1 SGHTA, CDR2 FQGNSA. V shed 2 bases, J shed 0 bases, and the junction held 4 bases outside the gene matches. This CDR3 reads CASSLRGQTSYEQYF. The CDR3 DNA is TGTGCCAGCAGCTTAAGGGGACAGACCTCCTACGAGCAGTACTTC. Full variable domain (outside the CDR3, taken from reference TRBV7-2 and TRBJ2-7): GAGVSQSPSNKVTEKGKDVELRCDPISGHTALYWYRQSLGQGLEFLIYFQGNSAPDKSGLPSDRFSAERTGGSVSTLTIQRTQQEDSAVYLCASSLRGQTSYEQYFGPGTRLTVT.

V and J are TRBV6-1 and TRBJ1-4; D may be TRBD1 (6 bases). Trimming stripped 3 bases from V and 8 bases from J, with 13 bases between. The V gene's germline CDR1 is MNHNS and CDR2 SASEGT. The CDR3 runs 14 residues. Here the CDR3 reads CASSDSRGGEKLFF. The CDR3 nucleotides read TGTGCCAGCAGTGATAGCAGGGGAGGCGAAAAACTGTTTTTT.

This clone was counted between two and nine times. The chain uses TRBV7-2 and TRBJ1-2, with D possibly being TRBD1 (6 bases). The V end lost 3 bases, the J end lost 2 bases, and 10 bases lay between the germline ends. There are 14 residues in the CDR3. The germline gives CDR1 SGHTA, CDR2 FQGNSA. The CDR3 DNA sequence: TGTGCCAGCAGCTTCCAGGGGATCAACTATGGCTACACCTTC. It is translated as CASSFQGINYGYTF.

The chain links TRBV28 to TRBJ1-5; D ambiguous. Looked up from germline, CDR1 is MDHEN and CDR2 is SYDVKM. Trimming took 5 bases from V and 6 from J, leaving 14 bases between them. This CDR3 comprises 14 residues. CDR3 bases: TGTGCCAGCAGTCCCCCCGGGGATTCTCAGCCCCAGCATTTT. It encodes CASSPPGDSQPQHF.

A word on this clone: A far larger clone is off by one base, so a read error is likely. The V gene is TRBV19, the J gene TRBJ1-2, with D tentatively TRBD1 (5 bases). The CDR3 runs 14 residues. Germline V CDR1 and CDR2: LNHDA, SQIVND (reference sequence). Trimming shortened V by 7 bases and J by 2 bases, and 14 bases separated the two germline ends. This CDR3 is CASTQSGGNYGYTF. CDR3 in DNA: TGTGCCAGTACCCAGTCCGGGGGGAACTATGGCTACACCTTC.

This clone was observed a few times. The same CDR3 can be traced to other DNA sequences in this sample. The chain combines TRBV11-2 with TRBJ1-5; no reliable D call. The length of the CDR3 is 13 residues. Germline values: CDR1 SGHAT, CDR2 FQNNGV. The V gene lost 5 bases and the J gene lost 5 bases, with 10 bases spanning the gap. This CDR3 is CASSPRRDQPQHF. As DNA, the CDR3 is TGTGCCAGCAGCCCGCGAAGGGATCAGCCCCAGCATTTT.

The genes are TRBV2 and TRBJ1-1; unclear D gene. CDR1 and CDR2 (germline): SNHLY, FYNNEI. The CDR3 covers 13 residues. The V end was cut by 6 bases, the J end by 2 bases, with 10 bases between. CDR3 region: CASRAPVNTEAFF. The CDR3, as DNA: TGTGCCAGCAGAGCCCCGGTTAACACTGAAGCTTTCTTT.

The gene calls are TRBV29-1 and TRBJ2-7; tentatively, D is TRBD1 or TRBD2 (6 bases each). Trimming pared 6 bases from V and 3 bases from J, leaving 18 bases between. CDR3 length equals 14 residues. Germline CDR1 is SQVTM and CDR2 is ANQGSEA. CDR3 region: CSVGTGRPLYEQYF. CDR3 sequence (DNA): TGCAGCGTGGGAACAGGGAGGCCACTCTACGAGCAGTACTTC.